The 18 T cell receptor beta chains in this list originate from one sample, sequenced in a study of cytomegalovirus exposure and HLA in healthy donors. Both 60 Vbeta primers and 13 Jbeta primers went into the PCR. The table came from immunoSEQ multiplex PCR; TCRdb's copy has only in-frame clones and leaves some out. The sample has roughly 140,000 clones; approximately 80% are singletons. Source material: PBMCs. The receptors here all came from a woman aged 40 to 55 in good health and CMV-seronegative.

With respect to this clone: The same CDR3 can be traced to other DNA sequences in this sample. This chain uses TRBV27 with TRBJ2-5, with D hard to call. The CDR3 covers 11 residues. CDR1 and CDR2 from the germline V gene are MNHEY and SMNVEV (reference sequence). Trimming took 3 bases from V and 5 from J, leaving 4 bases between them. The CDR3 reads CASSFRETQYF. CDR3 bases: TGTGCCAGCAGTTTTCGGGAGACCCAGTACTTC.

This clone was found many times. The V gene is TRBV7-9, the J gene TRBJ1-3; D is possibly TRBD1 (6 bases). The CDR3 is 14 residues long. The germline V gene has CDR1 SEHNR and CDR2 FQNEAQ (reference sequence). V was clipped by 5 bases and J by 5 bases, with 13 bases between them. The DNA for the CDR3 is TGTGCCAGCAGCGATACAGGGCGTCGAAACACCATATATTTT. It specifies CASSDTGRRNTIYF.

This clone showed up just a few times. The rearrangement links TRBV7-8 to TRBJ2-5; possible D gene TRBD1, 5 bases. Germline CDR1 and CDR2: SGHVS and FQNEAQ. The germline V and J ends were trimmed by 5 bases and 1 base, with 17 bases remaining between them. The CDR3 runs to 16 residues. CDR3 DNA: TGTGCCAGCAGCCGAATGCCAGACAGACGCCAAGAGACCCAGTACTTC. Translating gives CASSRMPDRRQETQYF.

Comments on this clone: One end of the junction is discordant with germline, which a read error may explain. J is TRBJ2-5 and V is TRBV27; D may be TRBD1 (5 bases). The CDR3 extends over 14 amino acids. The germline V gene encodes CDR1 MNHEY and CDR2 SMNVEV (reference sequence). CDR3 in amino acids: CASSLTVAQGTQYF. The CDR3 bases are TGTGCCAGCAGTTTGACAGTCGCTCAAGGGACCCAGTACTTC.

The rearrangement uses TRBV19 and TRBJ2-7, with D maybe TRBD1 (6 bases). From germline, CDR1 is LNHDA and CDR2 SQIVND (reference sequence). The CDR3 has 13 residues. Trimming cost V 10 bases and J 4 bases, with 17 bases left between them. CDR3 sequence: CATPGVKKYEQYF. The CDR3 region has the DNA TGTGCCACCCCAGGGGTAAAAAAGTACGAGCAGTACTTC.

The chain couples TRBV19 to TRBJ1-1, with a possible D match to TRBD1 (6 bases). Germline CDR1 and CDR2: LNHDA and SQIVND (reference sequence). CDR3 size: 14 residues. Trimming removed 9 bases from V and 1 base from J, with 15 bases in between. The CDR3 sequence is CASTKQGPNTEAFF. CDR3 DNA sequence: TGTGCCAGCACTAAACAGGGCCCGAACACTGAAGCTTTCTTT.

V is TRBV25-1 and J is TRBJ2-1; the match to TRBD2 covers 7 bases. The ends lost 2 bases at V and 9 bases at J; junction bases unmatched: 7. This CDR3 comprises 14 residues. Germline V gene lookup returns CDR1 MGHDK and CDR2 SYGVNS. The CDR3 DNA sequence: TGTGCCAGCAGTGAAGCGGGAGCAGGGAGTGAGCAGTTCTTC. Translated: CASSEAGAGSEQFF.

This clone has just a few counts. CDR3 loop: CASSFDRGDEKLFF. The CDR3 region has the DNA TGCGCCAGCAGTTTCGACAGGGGGGATGAAAAACTGTTTTTT. V is TRBV5-1 and J is TRBJ1-4, with 9 bases that match TRBD1. CDR1 is SGHRS and CDR2 is YFSETQ in the germline V gene. The CDR3 sequence is 14 residues long. J was trimmed by 6 bases and V by 5 bases; bases with no gene match: 5.

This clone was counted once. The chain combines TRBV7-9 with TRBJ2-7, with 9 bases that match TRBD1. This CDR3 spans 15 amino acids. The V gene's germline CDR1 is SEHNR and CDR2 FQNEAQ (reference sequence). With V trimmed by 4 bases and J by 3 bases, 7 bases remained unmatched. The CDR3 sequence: CASSSTGQGVYEQYF. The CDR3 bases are TGTGCCAGCAGCTCGACGGGACAGGGCGTCTACGAGCAGTACTTC.

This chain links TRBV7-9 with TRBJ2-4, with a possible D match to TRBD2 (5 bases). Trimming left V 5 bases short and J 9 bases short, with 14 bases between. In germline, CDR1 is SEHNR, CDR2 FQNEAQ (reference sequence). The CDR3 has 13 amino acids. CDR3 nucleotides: TGTGCCAGCAGCCCGTCGGGTGGAGGCATTCAGTACTTC. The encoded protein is CASSPSGGGIQYF.

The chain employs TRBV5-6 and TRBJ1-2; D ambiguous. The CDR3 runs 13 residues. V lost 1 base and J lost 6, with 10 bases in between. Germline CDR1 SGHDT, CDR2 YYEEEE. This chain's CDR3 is CASSLLMADGYTF. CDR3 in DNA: TGTGCCAGCAGCTTGCTTATGGCGGATGGCTACACCTTC.

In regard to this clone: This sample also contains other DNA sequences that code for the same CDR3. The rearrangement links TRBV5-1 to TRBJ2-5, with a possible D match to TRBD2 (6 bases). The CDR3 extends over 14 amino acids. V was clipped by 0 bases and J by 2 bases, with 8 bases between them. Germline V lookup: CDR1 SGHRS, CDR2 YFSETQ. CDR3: CASSLVGGQETQYF. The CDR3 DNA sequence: TGCGCCAGCAGCTTGGTCGGGGGTCAAGAGACCCAGTACTTC.

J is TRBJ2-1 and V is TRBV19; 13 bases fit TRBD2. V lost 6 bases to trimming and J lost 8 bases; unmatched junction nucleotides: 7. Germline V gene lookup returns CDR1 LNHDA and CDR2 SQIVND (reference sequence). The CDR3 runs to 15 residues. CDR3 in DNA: TGTGCCAGTAGGCCGGGACTAGCGGGATCCGATGAGCAGTTCTTC. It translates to CASRPGLAGSDEQFF.

Written as DNA, the CDR3 is TGTGCCAGTAGTATAGGGGGCACCAACTATGGCTACACCTTC. The encoded protein is CASSIGGTNYGYTF. The rearrangement joins TRBV19 to TRBJ1-2, with D tentatively TRBD1 (5 bases). Germline CDR1 and CDR2: LNHDA and SQIVND (reference sequence). The CDR3 is 14 amino acids. V lost 1 base and J 2 bases, leaving 8 bases between the germline ends.

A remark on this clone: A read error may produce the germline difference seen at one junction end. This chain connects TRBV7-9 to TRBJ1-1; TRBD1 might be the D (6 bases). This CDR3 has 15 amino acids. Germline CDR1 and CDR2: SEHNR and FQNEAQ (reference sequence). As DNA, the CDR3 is TGTTCCAGCAGCTTAAAGACAGGAGCTGTAACTGAAGCTTTCTTT. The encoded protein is CSSSLKTGAVTEAFF.

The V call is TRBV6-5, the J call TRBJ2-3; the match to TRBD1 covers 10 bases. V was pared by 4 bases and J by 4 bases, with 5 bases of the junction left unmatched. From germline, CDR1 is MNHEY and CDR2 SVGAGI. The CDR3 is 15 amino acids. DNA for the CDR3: TGTGCCAGCAGTTCCCGACAGGGGGCCCCAGATACGCAGTATTTT. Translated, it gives CASSSRQGAPDTQYF.

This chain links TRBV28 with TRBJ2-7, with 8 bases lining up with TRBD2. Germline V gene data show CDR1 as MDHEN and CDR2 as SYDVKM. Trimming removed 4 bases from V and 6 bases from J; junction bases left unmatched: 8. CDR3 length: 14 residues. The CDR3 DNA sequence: TGTGCCAGCAGTTCACCGGGACTAGTGGGCGAGCAGTACTTC. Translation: CASSSPGLVGEQYF.

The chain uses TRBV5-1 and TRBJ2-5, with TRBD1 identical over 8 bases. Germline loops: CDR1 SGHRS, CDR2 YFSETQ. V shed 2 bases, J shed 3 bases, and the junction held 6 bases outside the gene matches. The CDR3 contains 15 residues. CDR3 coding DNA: TGCGCCAGCAGCTTCCGGGACAGGTCGAAAGAGACCCAGTACTTC. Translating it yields CASSFRDRSKETQYF.